Reported below is one T cell receptor (beta chain). Sorting of unstimulated PBMCs yielded separate CD3+CD4+ and CD3+CD8+ fractions. These data belong to a study of T cell clones after liver transplantation. In the study overall: Post-transplant blood was tracked for graft-donor-reactive T cell clones identified in a pre-transplant mixed lymphocyte reaction. Pre-transplant mixed lymphocyte reactions yielded third-party-reactive TCRbeta sequences as comparators for graft-donor-reactive sequences.

The J segment lost 5 bases and the V segment lost 3 bases, leaving 8 bases of the junction unmatched. From germline, CDR1 is SGHDN and CDR2 FVKESK. The CDR3 extends over 15 amino acids. Here immunoSEQ multiplex PCR was the method, and the copy in TCRdb shows in-frame clones only, minus some. The repertoire consists of tens of thousands of clones, with 80% to 95% occurring once and the leading ten covering 0.9% to 1%. This clonotype originated in a human patient who received a liver transplant. Among the T cells, some may be from the graft donor. The chain has TRBV14 and TRBJ2-5; 8 bases are a match to TRBD1. The sample consisted of CD4+ T cells from blood, taken around 27 months after liver transplant. As DNA, the CDR3 is TGTGCCAGCAGCCAGACACAGGGGGTTTGGGAGACCCAGTACTTC. This encodes CASSQTQGVWETQYF.